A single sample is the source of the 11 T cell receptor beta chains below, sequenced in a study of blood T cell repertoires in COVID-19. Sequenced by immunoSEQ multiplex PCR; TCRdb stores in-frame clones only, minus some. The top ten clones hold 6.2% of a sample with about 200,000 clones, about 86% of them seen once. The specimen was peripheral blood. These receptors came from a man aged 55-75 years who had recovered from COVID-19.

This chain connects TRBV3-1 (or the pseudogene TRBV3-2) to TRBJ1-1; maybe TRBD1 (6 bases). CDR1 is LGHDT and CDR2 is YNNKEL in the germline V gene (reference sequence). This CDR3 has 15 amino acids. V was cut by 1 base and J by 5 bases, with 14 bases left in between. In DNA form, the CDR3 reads TGTGCCAGCAGCCAAGGGACTCAGGGGAAGACTGAAGCTTTCTTT. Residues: CASSQGTQGKTEAFF.

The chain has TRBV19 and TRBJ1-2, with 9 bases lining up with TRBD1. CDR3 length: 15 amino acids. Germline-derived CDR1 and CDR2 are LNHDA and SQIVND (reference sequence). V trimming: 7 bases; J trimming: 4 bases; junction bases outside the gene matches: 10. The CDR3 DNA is TGTGCCAGTATGAAACAGGGGGCGGTCGGCTATGGCTACACCTTC. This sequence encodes CASMKQGAVGYGYTF.

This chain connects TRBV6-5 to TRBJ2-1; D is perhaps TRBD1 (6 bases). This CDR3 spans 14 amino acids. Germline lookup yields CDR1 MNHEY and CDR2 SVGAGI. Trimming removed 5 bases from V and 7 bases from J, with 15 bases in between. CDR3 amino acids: CASSPPQGWNEQFF. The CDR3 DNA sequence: TGTGCCAGCAGTCCCCCCCAGGGGTGGAATGAGCAGTTCTTC.

DNA for the CDR3: TGTGCCAGCAGTTACTCCAGGGTCGGCAATCAGCCCCAGCATTTT. This encodes CASSYSRVGNQPQHF. V is TRBV6-5 and J is TRBJ1-5; a weak D match, TRBD1 (5 bases). Trimming removed 0 bases at V and 2 bases at J, with 8 bases between. The germline CDR1 and CDR2 sequences are MNHEY and SVGAGI. CDR3 length equals 15 residues.

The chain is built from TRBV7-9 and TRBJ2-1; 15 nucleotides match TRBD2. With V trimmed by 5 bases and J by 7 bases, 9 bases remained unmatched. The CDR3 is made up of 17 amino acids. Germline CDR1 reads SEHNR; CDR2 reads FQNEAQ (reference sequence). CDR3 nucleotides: TGTGCCAGCAGCCCGCCCGGACTAGCGGGAGGGAGTAATGAGCAGTTCTTC. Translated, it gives CASSPPGLAGGSNEQFF.

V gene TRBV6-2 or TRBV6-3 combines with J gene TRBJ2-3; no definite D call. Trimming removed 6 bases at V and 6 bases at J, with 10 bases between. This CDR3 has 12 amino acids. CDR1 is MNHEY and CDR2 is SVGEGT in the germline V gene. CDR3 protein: CASRPPYDTQYF. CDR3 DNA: TGTGCCAGCAGGCCTCCTTATGATACGCAGTATTTT.

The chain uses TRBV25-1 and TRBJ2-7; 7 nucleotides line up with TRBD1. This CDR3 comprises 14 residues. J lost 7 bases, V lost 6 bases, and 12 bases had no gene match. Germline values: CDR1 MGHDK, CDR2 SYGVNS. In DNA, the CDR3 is TGTGCCAGCAGGTCCGGGACAGCCTTCGGGGAGCAGTACTTC. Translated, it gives CASRSGTAFGEQYF.

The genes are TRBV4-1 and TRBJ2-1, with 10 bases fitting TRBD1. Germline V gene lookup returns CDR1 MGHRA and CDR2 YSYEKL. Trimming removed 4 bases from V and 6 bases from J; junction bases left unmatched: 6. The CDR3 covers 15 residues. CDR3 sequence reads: CASSRPGQGGNEQFF. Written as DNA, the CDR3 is TGCGCCAGCAGCCGACCCGGACAGGGGGGCAATGAGCAGTTCTTC.

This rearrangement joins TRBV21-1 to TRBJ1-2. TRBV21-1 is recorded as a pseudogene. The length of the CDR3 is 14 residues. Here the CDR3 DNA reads TGTGCCAGCAGCAAGGTTTGGGGGGTAAAGGGCTACACCTTC. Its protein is CASSKVWGVKGYTF.

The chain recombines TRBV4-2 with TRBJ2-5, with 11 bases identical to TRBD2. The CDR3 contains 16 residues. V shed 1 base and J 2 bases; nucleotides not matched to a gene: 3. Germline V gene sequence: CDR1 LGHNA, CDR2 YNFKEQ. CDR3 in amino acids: CASSQVAGGVQETQYF. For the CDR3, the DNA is TGTGCCAGCAGCCAAGTAGCGGGGGGGGTACAAGAGACCCAGTACTTC.

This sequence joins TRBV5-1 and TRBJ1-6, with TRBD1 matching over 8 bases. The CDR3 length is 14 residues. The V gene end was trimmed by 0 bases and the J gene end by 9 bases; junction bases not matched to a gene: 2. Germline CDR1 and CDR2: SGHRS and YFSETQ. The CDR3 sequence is CASSLEQGASPLHF. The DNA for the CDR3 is TGCGCCAGCAGCTTGGAGCAGGGGGCTTCACCCCTCCACTTT.